This TCR beta chain comes out of a study of blood T cell repertoires in COVID-19. Libraries were prepared by immunoSEQ multiplex PCR; TCRdb keeps only in-frame clonotypes and omits some of them. The sample has roughly 260,000 clones, approximately 86% seen once. V gave up 4 bases and J gave up 3 bases; unmatched junction bases: 9. The CDR3 has 16 amino acids. Germline V gene lookup returns CDR1 SGHRS and CDR2 YFSETQ. Sequencing was performed on peripheral blood. This TCR was recovered from a man aged 35 to 55 who had recovered from COVID-19. The gene calls are TRBV5-1 and TRBJ2-2; 7 bases map to TRBD2. The CDR3 region has the DNA TGCGCCAGCAGCCGGGAAGGGAGGGCCGACACCGGGGAGCTGTTTTTT. Its translation: CASSREGRADTGELFF.